The 10 T cell receptor beta chains in this list originate from one sample, sequenced in a study of CD8 T cells in Susac syndrome. RNA in amounts of roughly 0.5 to 1 ug was reverse transcribed with random hexamers. MiXCR, applied by TCRdb to the immunoSEQ multiplex PCR reads, yields one record per CDR3 protein. The repertoire holds more than 150,000 distinct CDR3 sequences, around 94% seen once, with 0.13% to 0.15% in the top ten. Sequencing was performed on CD4+ T cells from PBMCs. These TCRs come from a human donor in good health.

V gene TRBV5-1 combines with J gene TRBJ1-1; perhaps TRBD1 as D (6 bases). V was pared by 5 bases and J by 3 bases, with 14 bases between. There are 14 residues in the CDR3. The V gene's germline CDR1 is SGHRS and CDR2 YFSETQ. This CDR3 reads CASRVQGPDTEAFF. The CDR3 DNA reads TGCGCCAGCAGAGTACAGGGACCCGACACTGAAGCTTTCTTT.

V and J are TRBV14 and TRBJ1-2; the D is unclear. The CDR3 consists of 13 residues. The V end lost 0 bases, the J end lost 4 bases, and 6 bases lay between the germline ends. Germline V lookup: CDR1 SGHDN, CDR2 FVKESK. The CDR3 loop reads CASSQEWGYGYTF. The CDR3 DNA sequence: TGTGCCAGCAGCCAAGAATGGGGCTATGGCTACACCTTC. Full variable domain (missing parts from reference TRBV14 and TRBJ1-2): EAGVTQFPSHSVIEKGQTVTLRCDPISGHDNLYWYRRVMGKEIKFLLHFVKESKQDESGMPNNRFLAERTGGTYSTLKVQPAELEDSGVYFCASSQEWGYGYTFGSGTRLTVV.

V gene TRBV20-1 combines with J gene TRBJ2-5; the match to TRBD2 covers 13 bases. V shed 5 bases and J 2 bases; nucleotides not matched to a gene: 8. Germline CDR1 DFQATT, CDR2 SNEGSKA (reference sequence). The CDR3 has 16 amino acids. The CDR3 spells CSALRTSGGVQETQYF. CDR3 sequence (DNA): TGCAGTGCTCTCCGGACTAGCGGGGGAGTTCAAGAGACCCAGTACTTC.

This chain joins TRBV5-4 and TRBJ1-1; perhaps TRBD1 as D (5 bases). Germline V lookup: CDR1 SGHNT, CDR2 YYREEE (reference sequence). The ends were cut back, 4 bases at V and 1 base at J, with 11 bases in the middle. CDR3 length: 14 residues. This CDR3 is CASSPLGENTEAFF. The CDR3 coding sequence is TGTGCCAGCAGCCCCTTGGGGGAGAACACTGAAGCTTTCTTT. Looking up the rest from reference TRBV5-4 and TRBJ1-1 gives the full variable domain: ETGVTQSPTHLIKTRGQQVTLRCSSQSGHNTVSWYQQALGQGPQFIFQYYREEENGRGNFPPRFSGLQFPNYSSELNVNALELDDSALYLCASSPLGENTEAFFGQGTRLTVV.

The chain joins TRBV4-3 to TRBJ2-1; D is uncertain. Germline values: CDR1 LGHNA, CDR2 YSLEER. Trimming removed 0 bases from V and 3 bases from J, with 12 bases in between. CDR3 length: 16 amino acids. CDR3 nucleotide sequence: TGCGCCAGCAGCCAAGAAACGCGCCCCCACTACAATGAGCAGTTCTTC. Amino acids: CASSQETRPHYNEQFF.

The count of this clonotype is one. The chain uses TRBV5-1 and TRBJ1-2; tentatively, D is TRBD1 (6 bases). Looked up from germline, CDR1 is SGHRS and CDR2 is YFSETQ. This CDR3 has 13 amino acids. The germline V and J ends were trimmed by 1 base and 8 bases, with 12 bases remaining between them. CDR3 sequence: CASSLSPGDGYTF. The CDR3 DNA reads as TGCGCCAGCAGCTTGTCCCCAGGGGACGGCTACACCTTC.

The DNA for the CDR3 is TGTGCCAGCAGTTACGTGGGGGAGACCCAGTACTTC. This sequence encodes CASSYVGETQYF. The gene calls are TRBV6-2 or TRBV6-3 and TRBJ2-5; D call uncertain. From germline, CDR1 is MNHEY and CDR2 SVGEGT. The CDR3 sequence is 12 residues long. The ends were cut back, 2 bases at V and 5 bases at J, with 6 bases in the middle.

The chain joins TRBV15 to TRBJ1-4, with D possibly matching TRBD1 (6 bases). V was trimmed by 1 base and J by 7 bases, leaving 10 bases between them. CDR3 length: 14 amino acids. Looked up from germline, CDR1 is LNHNV and CDR2 is YYDKDF (reference sequence). The CDR3 reads CATSRGAGAEKLFF. The CDR3, as DNA: TGTGCCACCAGCAGAGGGGCAGGGGCTGAAAAACTGTTTTTT.

This chain links TRBV7-9 with TRBJ2-5; the D gene is possibly TRBD2 (5 bases). CDR1 and CDR2 from the germline V gene are SEHNR and FQNEAQ (reference sequence). CDR3 length: 13 residues. Trimming cost V 8 bases and J 2 bases, with 12 bases left between them. CDR3 region: CASRRREQETQYF. CDR3 coding DNA: TGTGCCAGCCGCCGTAGGGAGCAAGAGACCCAGTACTTC.

This clonotype was found once. The rearrangement uses TRBV4-3 and TRBJ1-6; D may be TRBD1 (5 bases). The V end lost 1 base, the J end lost 7 bases, and 8 bases lay between the germline ends. The germline V gene encodes CDR1 LGHNA and CDR2 YSLEER. The CDR3 extends over 14 amino acids. CDR3 bases: TGCGCCAGCAGCCAAGTACAGGCGAATTCACCCCTCCACTTT. This sequence encodes CASSQVQANSPLHF.